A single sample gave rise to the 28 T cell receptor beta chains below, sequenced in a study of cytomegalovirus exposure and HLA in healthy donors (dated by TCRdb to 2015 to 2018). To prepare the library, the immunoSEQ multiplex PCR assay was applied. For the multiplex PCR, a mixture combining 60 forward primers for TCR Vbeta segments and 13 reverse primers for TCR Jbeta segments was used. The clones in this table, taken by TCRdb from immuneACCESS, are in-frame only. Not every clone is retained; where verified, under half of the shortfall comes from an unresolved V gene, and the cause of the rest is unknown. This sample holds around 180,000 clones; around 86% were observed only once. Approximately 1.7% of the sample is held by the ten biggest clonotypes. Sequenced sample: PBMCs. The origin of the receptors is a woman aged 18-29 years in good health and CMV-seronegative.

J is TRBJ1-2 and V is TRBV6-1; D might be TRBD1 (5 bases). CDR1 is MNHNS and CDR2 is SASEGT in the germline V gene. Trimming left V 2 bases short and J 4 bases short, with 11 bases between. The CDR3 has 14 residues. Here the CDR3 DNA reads TGTGCCAGCAGTGAATCCCCAGGGTCCTATGGCTACACCTTC. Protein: CASSESPGSYGYTF.

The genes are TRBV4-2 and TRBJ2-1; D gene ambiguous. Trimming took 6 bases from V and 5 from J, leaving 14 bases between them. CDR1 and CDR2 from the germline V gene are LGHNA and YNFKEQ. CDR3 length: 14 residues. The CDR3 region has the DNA TGTGCCAGCAGTCCTTCCTCGGTGGACAATGAGCAGTTCTTC. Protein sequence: CASSPSSVDNEQFF.

DNA for the CDR3: TGTGCCAGCAGTTCTGTTTGGCGGGGAACGAACACCGGGGAGCTGTTTTTT. It encodes CASSSVWRGTNTGELFF. The chain joins TRBV27 to TRBJ2-2; D is perhaps TRBD2 (6 bases). The CDR3 consists of 17 residues. V dropped 4 bases and J dropped 0 bases, with 15 bases sitting between them. Germline loops: CDR1 MNHEY, CDR2 SMNVEV (reference sequence).

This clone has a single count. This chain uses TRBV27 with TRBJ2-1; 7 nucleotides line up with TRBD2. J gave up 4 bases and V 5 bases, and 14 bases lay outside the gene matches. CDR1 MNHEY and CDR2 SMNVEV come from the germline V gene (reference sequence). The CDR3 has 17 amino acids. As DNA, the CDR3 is TGTGCCAGCAGTCACGACCAATCTAGCGGCTTATACAATGAGCAGTTCTTC. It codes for CASSHDQSSGLYNEQFF.

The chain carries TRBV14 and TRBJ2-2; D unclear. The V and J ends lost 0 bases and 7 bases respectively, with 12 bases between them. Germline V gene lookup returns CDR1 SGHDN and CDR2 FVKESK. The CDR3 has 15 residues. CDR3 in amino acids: CASSQDNPLYGELFF. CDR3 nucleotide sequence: TGTGCCAGCAGCCAAGATAACCCCCTCTACGGGGAGCTGTTTTTT.

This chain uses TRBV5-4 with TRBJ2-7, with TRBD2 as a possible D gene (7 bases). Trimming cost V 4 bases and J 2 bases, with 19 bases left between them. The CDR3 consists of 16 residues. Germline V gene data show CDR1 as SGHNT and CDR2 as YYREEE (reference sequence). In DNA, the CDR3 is TGTGCCAGCAGCCCGAGGTTGGCGGGGGCCGCCTACGAGCAGTACTTC. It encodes CASSPRLAGAAYEQYF. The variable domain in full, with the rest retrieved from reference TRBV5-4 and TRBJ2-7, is ETGVTQSPTHLIKTRGQQVTLRCSSQSGHNTVSWYQQALGQGPQFIFQYYREEENGRGNFPPRFSGLQFPNYSSELNVNALELDDSALYLCASSPRLAGAAYEQYFGPGTRLTVT.

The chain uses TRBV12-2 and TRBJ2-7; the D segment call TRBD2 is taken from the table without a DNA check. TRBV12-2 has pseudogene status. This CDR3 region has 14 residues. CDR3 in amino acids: CASRLALPSVEQYF. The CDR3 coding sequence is TGTGCAAGTCGCTTAGCCCTTCCTAGCGTAGAGCAGTACTTC.

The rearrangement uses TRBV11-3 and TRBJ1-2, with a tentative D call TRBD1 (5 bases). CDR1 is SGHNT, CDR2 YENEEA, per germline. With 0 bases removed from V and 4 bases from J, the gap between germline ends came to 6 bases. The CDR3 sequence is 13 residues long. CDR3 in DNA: TGTGCCAGCAGCTTAGAGCAGGGCTATGGCTACACCTTC. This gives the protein CASSLEQGYGYTF.

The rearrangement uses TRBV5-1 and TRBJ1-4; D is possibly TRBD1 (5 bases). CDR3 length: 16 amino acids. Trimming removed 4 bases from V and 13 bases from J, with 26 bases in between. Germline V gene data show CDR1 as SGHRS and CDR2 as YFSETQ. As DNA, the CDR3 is TGCGCCAGCAGCCCCCTGGCATTTAGCTCAGGGTCGGGACTGTTTTTT. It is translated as CASSPLAFSSGSGLFF.

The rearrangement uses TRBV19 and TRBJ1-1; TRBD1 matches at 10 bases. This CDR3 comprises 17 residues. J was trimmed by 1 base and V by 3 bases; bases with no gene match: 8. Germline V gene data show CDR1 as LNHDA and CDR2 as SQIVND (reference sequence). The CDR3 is CASSIFGQGGANTEAFF. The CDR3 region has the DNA TGTGCCAGTAGTATTTTCGGACAGGGGGGTGCGAACACTGAAGCTTTCTTT.

CDR3 in DNA: TGCGCCAGCAGCCAGGTGGGGACTAGCGGGAGCACAGATACGCAGTATTTT. It specifies CASSQVGTSGSTDTQYF. J is TRBJ2-3 and V is TRBV4-1; 12 nucleotides agree with TRBD2. Germline V gene lookup returns CDR1 MGHRA and CDR2 YSYEKL. V shed 3 bases and J 0 bases; nucleotides not matched to a gene: 4. This CDR3 region has 17 residues.

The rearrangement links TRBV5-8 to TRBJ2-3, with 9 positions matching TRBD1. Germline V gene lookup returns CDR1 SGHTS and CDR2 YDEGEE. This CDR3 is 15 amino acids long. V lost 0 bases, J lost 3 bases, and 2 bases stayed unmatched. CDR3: CASSLGTGETDTQYF. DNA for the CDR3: TGTGCCAGCAGCTTGGGGACAGGGGAGACAGATACGCAGTATTTT.

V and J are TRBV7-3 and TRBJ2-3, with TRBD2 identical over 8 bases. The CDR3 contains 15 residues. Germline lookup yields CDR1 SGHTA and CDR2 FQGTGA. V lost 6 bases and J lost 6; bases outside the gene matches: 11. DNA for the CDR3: TGTGCCAGCAGTCGCACTAGCGGAGGGGCTGATACGCAGTATTTT. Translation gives CASSRTSGGADTQYF. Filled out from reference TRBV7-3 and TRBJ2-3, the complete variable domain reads GAGVSQTPSNKVTEKGKYVELRCDPISGHTALYWYRQSLGQGPEFLIYFQGTGAADDSGLPNDRFFAVRPEGSVSTLKIQRTERGDSAVYLCASSRTSGGADTQYFGPGTRLTVL.

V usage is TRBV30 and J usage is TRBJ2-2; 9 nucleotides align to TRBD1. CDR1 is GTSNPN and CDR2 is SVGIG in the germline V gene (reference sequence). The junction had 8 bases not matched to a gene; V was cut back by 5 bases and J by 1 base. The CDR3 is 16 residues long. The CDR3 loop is CAWDRGTGRNTGELFF. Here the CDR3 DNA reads TGTGCCTGGGACCGCGGGACAGGGAGGAACACCGGGGAGCTGTTTTTT.

CDR3 amino acids: CASSVGQGLFNEQFF. DNA of the CDR3: TGTGCCAGCAGTGTGGGACAGGGTCTGTTCAATGAGCAGTTCTTC. V gene TRBV2 combines with J gene TRBJ2-1; 9 nucleotides align to TRBD1. CDR3 size: 15 residues. Germline V gives CDR1 SNHLY, CDR2 FYNNEI. V dropped 4 bases and J dropped 6; count of bases not matched to a gene: 7. Supplemented by reference TRBV2 and TRBJ2-1, the full variable domain reads EPEVTQTPSHQVTQMGQEVILRCVPISNHLYFYWYRQILGQKVEFLVSFYNNEISEKSEIFDDQFSVERPDGSNFTLKIRSTKLEDSAMYFCASSVGQGLFNEQFFGPGTRLTVL.

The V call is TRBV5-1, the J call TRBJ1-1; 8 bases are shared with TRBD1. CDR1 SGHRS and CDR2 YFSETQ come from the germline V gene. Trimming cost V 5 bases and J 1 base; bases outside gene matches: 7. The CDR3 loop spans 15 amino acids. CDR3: CASSRQGAWNTEAFF. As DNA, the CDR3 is TGCGCCAGCAGTCGTCAGGGGGCTTGGAACACTGAAGCTTTCTTT. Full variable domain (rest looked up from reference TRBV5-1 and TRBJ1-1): KAGVTQTPRYLIKTRGQQVTLSCSPISGHRSVSWYQQTPGQGLQFLFEYFSETQRNKGNFPGRFSGRQFSNSRSEMNVSTLELGDSALYLCASSRQGAWNTEAFFGQGTRLTVV.

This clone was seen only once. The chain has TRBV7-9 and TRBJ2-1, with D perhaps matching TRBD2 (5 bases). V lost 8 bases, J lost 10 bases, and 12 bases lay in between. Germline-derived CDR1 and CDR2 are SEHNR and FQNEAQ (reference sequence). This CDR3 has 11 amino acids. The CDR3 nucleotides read TGTGCCAGCCTAGCCGGATGGGAGCAGTTCTTC. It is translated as CASLAGWEQFF.

CDR3 in amino acids: CASSEGQGDGYTF. The CDR3 bases are TGTGCCAGCAGTGAAGGCCAGGGGGATGGCTACACCTTC. This chain links TRBV6-4 with TRBJ1-2, with TRBD1 identical over 7 bases. The germline CDR1 and CDR2 sequences are MRHNA and SNTAGT. Trimming removed 3 bases from V and 6 bases from J; junction bases left unmatched: 4. The CDR3 totals 13 residues.

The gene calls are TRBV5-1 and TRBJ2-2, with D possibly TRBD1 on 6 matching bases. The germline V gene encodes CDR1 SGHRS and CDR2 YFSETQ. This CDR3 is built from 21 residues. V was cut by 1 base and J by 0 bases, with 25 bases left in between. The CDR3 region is CASSLYPPGHLIGTNTGELFF. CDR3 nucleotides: TGCGCCAGCAGCTTGTACCCCCCGGGACACCTTATAGGGACGAACACCGGGGAGCTGTTTTTT.

The CDR3 spells CASSLGPAQPQHF. The CDR3 DNA reads TGTGCCAGCAGCTTGGGGCCAGCTCAGCCCCAGCATTTT. The V and J genes are TRBV11-2 and TRBJ1-5; D perhaps matches TRBD1 (5 bases). The V end was cut by 3 bases, the J end by 6 bases, with 9 bases between. CDR1 is SGHAT, CDR2 FQNNGV, per germline. The CDR3 loop spans 13 amino acids.

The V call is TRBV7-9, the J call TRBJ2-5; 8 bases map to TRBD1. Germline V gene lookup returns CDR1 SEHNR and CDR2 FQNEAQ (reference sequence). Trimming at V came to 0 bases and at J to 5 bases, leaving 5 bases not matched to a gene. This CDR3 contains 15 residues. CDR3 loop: CASSLAQGARETQYF. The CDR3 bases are TGTGCCAGCAGCTTAGCGCAGGGGGCGCGGGAGACCCAGTACTTC.

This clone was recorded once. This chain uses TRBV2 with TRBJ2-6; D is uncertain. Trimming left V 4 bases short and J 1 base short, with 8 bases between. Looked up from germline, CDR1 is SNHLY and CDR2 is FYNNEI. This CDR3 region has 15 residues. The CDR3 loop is CASSGLRSGANVLTF. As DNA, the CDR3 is TGTGCCAGCAGTGGCCTAAGATCTGGGGCCAACGTCCTGACTTTC. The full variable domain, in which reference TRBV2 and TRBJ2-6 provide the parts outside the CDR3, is EPEVTQTPSHQVTQMGQEVILRCVPISNHLYFYWYRQILGQKVEFLVSFYNNEISEKSEIFDDQFSVERPDGSNFTLKIRSTKLEDSAMYFCASSGLRSGANVLTFGAGSRLTVL.

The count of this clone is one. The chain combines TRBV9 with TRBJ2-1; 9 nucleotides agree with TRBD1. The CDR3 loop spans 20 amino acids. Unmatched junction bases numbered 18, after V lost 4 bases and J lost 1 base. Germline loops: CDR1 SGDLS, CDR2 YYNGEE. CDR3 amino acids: CASSPRGGQGRIPSYNEQFF. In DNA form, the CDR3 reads TGTGCCAGCAGCCCCAGGGGGGGACAGGGCAGGATCCCTTCCTACAATGAGCAGTTCTTC.

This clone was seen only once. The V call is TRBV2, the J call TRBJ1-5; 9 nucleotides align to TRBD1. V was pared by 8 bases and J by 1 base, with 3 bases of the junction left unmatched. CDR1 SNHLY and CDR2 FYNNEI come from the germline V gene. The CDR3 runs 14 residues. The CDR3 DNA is TGTGCCAGCGTACAGGGGGCGAGCAATCAGCCCCAGCATTTT. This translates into CASVQGASNQPQHF. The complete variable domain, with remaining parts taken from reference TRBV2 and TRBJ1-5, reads EPEVTQTPSHQVTQMGQEVILRCVPISNHLYFYWYRQILGQKVEFLVSFYNNEISEKSEIFDDQFSVERPDGSNFTLKIRSTKLEDSAMYFCASVQGASNQPQHFGDGTRLSIL.

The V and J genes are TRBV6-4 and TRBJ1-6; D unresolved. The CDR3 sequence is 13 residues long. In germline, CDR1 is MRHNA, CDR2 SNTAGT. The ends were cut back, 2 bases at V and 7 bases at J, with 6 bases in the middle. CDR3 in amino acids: CASSDERNSPLHF. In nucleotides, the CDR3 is TGTGCCAGCAGTGACGAGAGGAATTCACCCCTCCACTTT.

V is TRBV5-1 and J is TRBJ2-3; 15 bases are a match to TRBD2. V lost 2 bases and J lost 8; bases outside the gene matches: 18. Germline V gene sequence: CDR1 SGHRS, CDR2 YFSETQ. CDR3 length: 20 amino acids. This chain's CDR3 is CASSFLGLAGGPKPGGTQYF. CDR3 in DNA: TGCGCCAGCAGCTTCCTTGGACTAGCGGGAGGGCCAAAACCCGGAGGTACGCAGTATTTT.

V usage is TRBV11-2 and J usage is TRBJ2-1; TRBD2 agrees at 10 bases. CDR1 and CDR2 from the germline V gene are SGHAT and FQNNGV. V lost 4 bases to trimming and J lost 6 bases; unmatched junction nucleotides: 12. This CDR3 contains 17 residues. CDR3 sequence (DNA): TGTGCCAGCAGCTCGTTCGCCACTAGCGGGGCCACCAATGAGCAGTTCTTC. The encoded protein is CASSSFATSGATNEQFF.

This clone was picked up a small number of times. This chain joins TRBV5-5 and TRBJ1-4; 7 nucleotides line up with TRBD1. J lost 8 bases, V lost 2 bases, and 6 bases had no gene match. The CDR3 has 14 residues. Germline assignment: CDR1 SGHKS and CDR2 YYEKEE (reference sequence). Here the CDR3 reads CASSFRDRGEKLFF. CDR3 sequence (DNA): TGTGCCAGCAGCTTCCGGGACAGAGGCGAAAAACTGTTTTTT.